Detailed here is one T cell receptor (beta chain). As processed by the authors: It was from reference gene primer amplification that nucleated cell counts were estimated. TCRdb's copy holds only in-frame clones and misses some; the assay was immunoSEQ multiplex PCR. D and trimming come from the DNA, and the V and J calls and clone size come from that table. The sample lists roughly 150,000 clones; 80% to 90% were seen once. The data were taken from a study of blood T cell repertoires in COVID-19. Study-wide background: Both acute and convalescent COVID-19 samples were obtained from the United States, Italy and Spain. Sources were T cells, B-cell-depleted T cells, or PBMCs; the material itself was cDNA or gDNA.

This CDR3 region has 16 residues. V lost 1 base and J 0 bases, leaving 9 bases between the germline ends. Germline CDR1 reads LGHNA; CDR2 reads YSLEER. This clonotype was sampled from an older woman with active COVID-19. This chain uses TRBV4-3 with TRBJ1-4; D unclear. Sequencing was done on a sample of peripheral blood. CDR3 nucleotides: TGCGCCAGCAGCCAAGGGCAGATTGCAACTAATGAAAAACTGTTTTTT. Encoded protein: CASSQGQIATNEKLFF.